These 32 T cell receptor beta chains came from one sample sequenced in a study of cytomegalovirus exposure and HLA in healthy donors. Sequencing was performed with immunoSEQ multiplex PCR; in TCRdb, only in-frame clones are kept and a portion is missing. The sample gives under 200,000 clones, roughly 91% of which show up once; 4% to 5% is in the top ten. Sample: PBMCs. These receptors were taken from a man aged 18 to 30 in good health and CMV-seropositive.

The chain employs TRBV7-2 and TRBJ1-1; 7 bases align to TRBD1. V lost 6 bases, J lost 0 bases, and 7 bases stayed unmatched. Germline CDR1 SGHTA, CDR2 FQGNSA. This CDR3 has 15 residues. The CDR3 reads CASRRDSSMNTEAFF. Written as DNA, the CDR3 is TGTGCCAGCAGACGGGACAGTTCAATGAACACTGAAGCTTTCTTT.

For the CDR3, the DNA is TGTGCCAGCAGCTCCGGACAGGGGGCCTCCGGGGAGCTGTTTTTT. Translated: CASSSGQGASGELFF. This chain joins TRBV7-3 and TRBJ2-2; 11 positions match TRBD1. J gave up 6 bases and V 4 bases, and 4 bases lay outside the gene matches. The CDR3 loop spans 15 amino acids. The germline gives CDR1 SGHTA, CDR2 FQGTGA.

CDR3 in DNA: TGCGCCAGCAGCCAGTACGGACAGGAATCCTACGAGCAGTACTTC. It is translated as CASSQYGQESYEQYF. The chain carries TRBV4-1 and TRBJ2-7; 7 bases map to TRBD1. Germline V lookup: CDR1 MGHRA, CDR2 YSYEKL. CDR3 length: 15 amino acids. Losses at the gene ends were 3 bases for V and 1 base for J; bases not matched to a gene: 6.

V gene TRBV5-1 combines with J gene TRBJ1-5, with 8 bases identical to TRBD1. V shed 3 bases, J shed 2 bases, and the junction held 4 bases outside the gene matches. The CDR3 consists of 15 residues. Germline loops: CDR1 SGHRS, CDR2 YFSETQ. This CDR3 reads CASSSQGAGNQPQHF. In DNA, the CDR3 is TGCGCCAGCAGCTCCCAGGGGGCGGGCAATCAGCCCCAGCATTTT.

The chain is built from TRBV4-1 and TRBJ1-2; D ambiguous. The ends were cut back, 0 bases at V and 0 bases at J, with 14 bases in the middle. Germline CDR1 and CDR2: MGHRA and YSYEKL. The CDR3 loop spans 17 amino acids. In DNA form, the CDR3 reads TGCGCCAGCAGCCAAGATGGGAGGACGGGAACTAACTATGGCTACACCTTC. Amino acid sequence: CASSQDGRTGTNYGYTF.

This sequence joins TRBV9 and TRBJ2-1; 11 nucleotides line up with TRBD2. This CDR3 is 15 amino acids long. V lost 4 bases and J lost 4; bases outside the gene matches: 4. The germline V gene encodes CDR1 SGDLS and CDR2 YYNGEE. CDR3 sequence: CASSQGLAAYNEQFF. The CDR3 DNA follows: TGTGCCAGCAGCCAGGGACTAGCGGCTTACAATGAGCAGTTCTTC. The entire variable domain, with the rest obtained from reference TRBV9 and TRBJ2-1, is as follows: DSGVTQTPKHLITATGQRVTLRCSPRSGDLSVYWYQQSLDQGLQFLIQYYNGEERAKGNILERFSAQQFPDLHSELNLSSLELGDSALYFCASSQGLAAYNEQFFGPGTRLTVL.

The chain is built from TRBV5-4 and TRBJ2-3; TRBD2 matches at 10 bases. This CDR3 has 17 residues. Per germline, CDR1 SGHNT and CDR2 YYREEE (reference sequence). V shed 2 bases and J 2 bases; nucleotides not matched to a gene: 8. CDR3: CASSFQGLAAPTDTQYF. In DNA form, the CDR3 reads TGTGCCAGCAGCTTTCAAGGACTAGCGGCACCCACAGATACGCAGTATTTT. Using reference TRBV5-4 and TRBJ2-3 for the parts outside the CDR3, the full variable domain is ETGVTQSPTHLIKTRGQQVTLRCSSQSGHNTVSWYQQALGQGPQFIFQYYREEENGRGNFPPRFSGLQFPNYSSELNVNALELDDSALYLCASSFQGLAAPTDTQYFGPGTRLTVL.

J is TRBJ2-1 and V is TRBV4-1, with D tentatively TRBD2 (5 bases). Germline assignment: CDR1 MGHRA and CDR2 YSYEKL. V was clipped by 4 bases and J by 7 bases, with 17 bases between them. The CDR3 runs to 15 residues. CDR3 DNA: TGCGCCAGCAGCCCTGGTCCCCTGAGGGAGAATGAGCAGTTCTTC. Translating it yields CASSPGPLRENEQFF.

The chain carries TRBV6-5 and TRBJ2-3; no clear D gene. In germline, CDR1 is MNHEY, CDR2 SVGAGI. This CDR3 region has 16 residues. Trimming left V 3 bases short and J 0 bases short, with 13 bases between. CDR3 sequence (DNA): TGTGCCAGCAGTTATTGGGCCGGCGCTAGCACAGATACGCAGTATTTT. Protein sequence: CASSYWAGASTDTQYF.

The rearrangement links TRBV11-3 to TRBJ2-7; no reliable D call. V dropped 5 bases and J dropped 0 bases, with 8 bases sitting between them. Per germline, CDR1 SGHNT and CDR2 YENEEA. CDR3 size: 13 residues. This chain's CDR3 is CASSPRVSYEQYF. CDR3 in DNA: TGTGCCAGCAGCCCCCGGGTCTCCTACGAGCAGTACTTC.

V usage is TRBV13 and J usage is TRBJ2-1, with D perhaps matching TRBD2 (6 bases). The CDR3 has 16 amino acids. The ends were cut back, 5 bases at V and 0 bases at J, with 14 bases in the middle. CDR1 and CDR2 from the germline V gene are PRHDT and FYEKMQ (reference sequence). CDR3 DNA sequence: TGTGCCAGCAGCCCAACGGGAGTTTCCTCCTACAATGAGCAGTTCTTC. It translates to CASSPTGVSSYNEQFF.

V is TRBV20-1 and J is TRBJ2-4; the D gene is possibly TRBD1 (5 bases). Germline V gene sequence: CDR1 DFQATT, CDR2 SNEGSKA (reference sequence). Trimming stripped 1 base from V and 9 bases from J, with 7 bases between. This CDR3 is 11 amino acids long. The CDR3 region is CSARVRGIQYF. CDR3 nucleotide sequence: TGCAGTGCTAGAGTAAGGGGCATTCAGTACTTC.

The chain has TRBV9 and TRBJ1-2; TRBD1 aligns across 7 bases. V was clipped by 4 bases and J by 6 bases; unmatched bases: 6. Germline lookup yields CDR1 SGDLS and CDR2 YYNGEE. This CDR3 contains 13 residues. This CDR3 reads CASSRQGGDGYTF. Here the CDR3 DNA reads TGTGCCAGCAGCCGACAGGGCGGCGATGGCTACACCTTC.

The DNA for the CDR3 is TGTGCCAGCAGTGAAAGGGGCAGTAACTATGGCTACACCTTC. This codes for CASSERGSNYGYTF. The V gene is TRBV6-1, the J gene TRBJ1-2; perhaps TRBD1 as D (5 bases). Looked up from germline, CDR1 is MNHNS and CDR2 is SASEGT. There are 14 residues in the CDR3. The ends were cut back, 2 bases at V and 1 base at J, with 8 bases in the middle.

This clone was seen a handful of times. The chain links TRBV28 to TRBJ2-7, with a weak D call TRBD1 (6 bases). Trimming cost V 6 bases and J 3 bases, with 9 bases left between them. CDR1 and CDR2 (germline): MDHEN, SYDVKM. The CDR3 has 12 amino acids. The CDR3 sequence is CASRGQYYEQYF. In DNA, the CDR3 is TGTGCCAGCAGAGGACAGTACTACGAGCAGTACTTC.

The chain joins TRBV4-1 to TRBJ2-7; possible D gene TRBD2, 6 bases. V was cut by 0 bases and J by 3 bases, with 18 bases left in between. The CDR3 is 17 residues long. Per the germline V gene, CDR1 is MGHRA and CDR2 is YSYEKL. The CDR3: CASSQELEGGRFYEQYF. Written as DNA, the CDR3 is TGCGCCAGCAGCCAAGAGTTGGAGGGTGGTAGATTCTACGAGCAGTACTTC.

In this sample, this clone turned up once. The junction departs from the called germline gene at one end, perhaps through a read error. This rearrangement joins TRBV28 to TRBJ2-7, with a weak D call TRBD1 (6 bases). This CDR3 region has 12 residues. CDR1 MDHEN and CDR2 SYDVKM come from the germline V gene. The CDR3 is CASRVQGLEEYF. The CDR3 DNA is TGTGCCAGCAGGGTACAGGGCCTCGAGGAGTACTTC.

The chain uses TRBV2 and TRBJ2-1, with TRBD2 matching 10 bases. J was trimmed by 5 bases and V by 6 bases; bases with no gene match: 10. This CDR3 is 16 amino acids long. Germline V CDR1 and CDR2: SNHLY, FYNNEI. CDR3 DNA: TGTGCCAGCAGAGAACAGTTTCTAGCGGGAGACAATGAGCAGTTCTTC. Translating it yields CASREQFLAGDNEQFF.

This clone was seen a few times. V gene TRBV6-1 combines with J gene TRBJ2-1; D perhaps matches TRBD1 (5 bases). The V gene lost 0 bases and the J gene lost 0 bases, with 6 bases spanning the gap. CDR3 length equals 15 residues. Germline CDR1 is MNHNS and CDR2 is SASEGT. CDR3 sequence reads: CASSEAQGSYNEQFF. The CDR3 region has the DNA TGTGCCAGCAGTGAAGCGCAGGGCTCCTACAATGAGCAGTTCTTC.

This chain connects TRBV10-3 to TRBJ2-1; 10 bases agree with TRBD2. Germline values: CDR1 ENHRY, CDR2 SYGVKD. Losses at the gene ends were 5 bases for V and 9 bases for J; bases not matched to a gene: 10. CDR3 length: 15 amino acids. The CDR3 DNA reads as TGTGCCATCAGTTCTACTAGCGGGATAGGTAGTGAGCAGTTCTTC. Protein: CAISSTSGIGSEQFF.

The DNA of the CDR3 is TGCAGCGTTGAAGAGGGGGCCACAGAAGATGAGCAGTTCTTC. Translated: CSVEEGATEDEQFF. This chain uses TRBV29-1 with TRBJ2-1; D possibly corresponds to TRBD1 (6 bases). V lost 0 bases to trimming and J lost 8 bases, with 14 bases between them. The CDR3 totals 14 residues. Germline V lookup: CDR1 SQVTM, CDR2 ANQGSEA.

The count of this clone is one. This chain uses TRBV11-3 with TRBJ2-1; 9 bases fit TRBD1. This CDR3 comprises 14 residues. The germline V gene has CDR1 SGHNT and CDR2 YENEEA. V lost 5 bases, J lost 7 bases, and 6 bases stayed unmatched. CDR3 DNA: TGTGCCAGCAGCCCGGGGACAGGGAGGAATGAGCAGTTCTTC. Its protein is CASSPGTGRNEQFF.

The CDR3 nucleotides read TGTGCCAGTAGTATAGATTTCCCGAGAGTCTCTGGAAACACCATATATTTT. It is translated as CASSIDFPRVSGNTIYF. The chain couples TRBV19 to TRBJ1-3; D uncertain. This CDR3 spans 17 amino acids. Germline CDR1 reads LNHDA; CDR2 reads SQIVND (reference sequence). V gave up 0 bases and J gave up 0 bases, with 12 bases separating them.

This clone rates as medium-sized (0.01 to 0.1%). J is TRBJ1-2 and V is TRBV6-5; weak D call: TRBD1 (5 bases). The V gene's germline CDR1 is MNHEY and CDR2 SVGAGI. The V end was cut by 3 bases, the J end by 6 bases, with 8 bases between. The CDR3 loop spans 12 amino acids. Written as DNA, the CDR3 is TGTGCCAGCAGTTATGGGGGGAATGGCTACACCTTC. Its protein is CASSYGGNGYTF.

The chain joins TRBV21-1 to TRBJ2-7; the table assigns TRBD2, which was not confirmed against the DNA. TRBV21-1 constitutes a pseudogene. This CDR3 has 22 residues. The DNA of the CDR3 is TGTGCCAGCAGCAAAGCGCGGAGACAGGACTCTATCGGGAGGGCCTTTTCCCACGAGCAGTACTTC. This codes for CASSKARRQDSIGRAFSHEQYF.

V gene TRBV30 combines with J gene TRBJ1-2; 10 positions match TRBD1. This CDR3 spans 15 amino acids. From germline, CDR1 is GTSNPN and CDR2 SVGIG (reference sequence). Trimming removed 4 bases from V and 4 bases from J; junction bases left unmatched: 9. The CDR3 loop is CAWTPSDRGTYGYTF. Written as DNA, the CDR3 is TGTGCCTGGACACCGTCGGACAGGGGGACCTATGGCTACACCTTC.

CDR3 loop: CATSRETGADTQYF. The CDR3 bases are TGTGCCACCAGCAGAGAGACAGGGGCAGATACGCAGTATTTT. The chain couples TRBV15 to TRBJ2-3; 8 bases align to TRBD1. Germline V gives CDR1 LNHNV, CDR2 YYDKDF (reference sequence). The length of the CDR3 is 14 residues. V gave up 0 bases and J gave up 4 bases; unmatched junction bases: 0.

This clone was found a few times. V usage is TRBV19 and J usage is TRBJ1-5; D may be TRBD1 (5 bases). This CDR3 is built from 14 residues. In germline, CDR1 is LNHDA, CDR2 SQIVND (reference sequence). V was cut by 7 bases and J by 6 bases, with 16 bases left in between. For the CDR3, the DNA is TGTGCCAGTACCTCCCCCGGGAGGGGTCAGCCCCAGCATTTT. Protein: CASTSPGRGQPQHF.

The V and J genes are TRBV5-4 and TRBJ2-7; 8 nucleotides line up with TRBD1. This CDR3 comprises 14 residues. Trimming at V came to 4 bases and at J to 2 bases, leaving 5 bases not matched to a gene. Germline V CDR1 and CDR2: SGHNT, YYREEE (reference sequence). Here the CDR3 DNA reads TGTGCCAGCAGCCCGGGACAGGCGCCCTACGAGCAGTACTTC. Translating it yields CASSPGQAPYEQYF. The whole variable domain, remainder taken from reference TRBV5-4 and TRBJ2-7, is ETGVTQSPTHLIKTRGQQVTLRCSSQSGHNTVSWYQQALGQGPQFIFQYYREEENGRGNFPPRFSGLQFPNYSSELNVNALELDDSALYLCASSPGQAPYEQYFGPGTRLTVT.

The chain is built from TRBV7-9 and TRBJ2-1; 12 bases line up with TRBD2. Germline V gene lookup returns CDR1 SEHNR and CDR2 FQNEAQ (reference sequence). Trimming removed 0 bases from V and 8 bases from J; junction bases left unmatched: 8. This CDR3 has 17 amino acids. Here the CDR3 reads CASSLASSGRAVYEQFF. DNA of the CDR3: TGTGCCAGCAGCTTAGCTTCTAGCGGGAGGGCTGTTTATGAGCAGTTCTTC.

This clone appeared a single time. The chain uses TRBV10-1 and TRBJ2-5; 8 nucleotides match TRBD2. The V segment lost 2 bases and the J segment 1 base; nucleotides outside the gene matches: 6. Germline values: CDR1 WNHNN, CDR2 SYGVQD (reference sequence). This CDR3 spans 16 amino acids. The CDR3 is CASSEGSGTSQETQYF. Here the CDR3 DNA reads TGCGCCAGCAGTGAGGGTAGCGGGACATCCCAAGAGACCCAGTACTTC.

The chain joins TRBV6-1 to TRBJ2-3, with D tentatively TRBD1 (5 bases). The ends were cut back, 4 bases at V and 4 bases at J, with 15 bases in the middle. Per the germline V gene, CDR1 is MNHNS and CDR2 is SASEGT. The CDR3 spans 15 residues. The CDR3 sequence is CASSVVGRASDTQYF. The DNA for the CDR3 is TGTGCCAGCAGTGTAGTAGGCAGGGCATCAGATACGCAGTATTTT.